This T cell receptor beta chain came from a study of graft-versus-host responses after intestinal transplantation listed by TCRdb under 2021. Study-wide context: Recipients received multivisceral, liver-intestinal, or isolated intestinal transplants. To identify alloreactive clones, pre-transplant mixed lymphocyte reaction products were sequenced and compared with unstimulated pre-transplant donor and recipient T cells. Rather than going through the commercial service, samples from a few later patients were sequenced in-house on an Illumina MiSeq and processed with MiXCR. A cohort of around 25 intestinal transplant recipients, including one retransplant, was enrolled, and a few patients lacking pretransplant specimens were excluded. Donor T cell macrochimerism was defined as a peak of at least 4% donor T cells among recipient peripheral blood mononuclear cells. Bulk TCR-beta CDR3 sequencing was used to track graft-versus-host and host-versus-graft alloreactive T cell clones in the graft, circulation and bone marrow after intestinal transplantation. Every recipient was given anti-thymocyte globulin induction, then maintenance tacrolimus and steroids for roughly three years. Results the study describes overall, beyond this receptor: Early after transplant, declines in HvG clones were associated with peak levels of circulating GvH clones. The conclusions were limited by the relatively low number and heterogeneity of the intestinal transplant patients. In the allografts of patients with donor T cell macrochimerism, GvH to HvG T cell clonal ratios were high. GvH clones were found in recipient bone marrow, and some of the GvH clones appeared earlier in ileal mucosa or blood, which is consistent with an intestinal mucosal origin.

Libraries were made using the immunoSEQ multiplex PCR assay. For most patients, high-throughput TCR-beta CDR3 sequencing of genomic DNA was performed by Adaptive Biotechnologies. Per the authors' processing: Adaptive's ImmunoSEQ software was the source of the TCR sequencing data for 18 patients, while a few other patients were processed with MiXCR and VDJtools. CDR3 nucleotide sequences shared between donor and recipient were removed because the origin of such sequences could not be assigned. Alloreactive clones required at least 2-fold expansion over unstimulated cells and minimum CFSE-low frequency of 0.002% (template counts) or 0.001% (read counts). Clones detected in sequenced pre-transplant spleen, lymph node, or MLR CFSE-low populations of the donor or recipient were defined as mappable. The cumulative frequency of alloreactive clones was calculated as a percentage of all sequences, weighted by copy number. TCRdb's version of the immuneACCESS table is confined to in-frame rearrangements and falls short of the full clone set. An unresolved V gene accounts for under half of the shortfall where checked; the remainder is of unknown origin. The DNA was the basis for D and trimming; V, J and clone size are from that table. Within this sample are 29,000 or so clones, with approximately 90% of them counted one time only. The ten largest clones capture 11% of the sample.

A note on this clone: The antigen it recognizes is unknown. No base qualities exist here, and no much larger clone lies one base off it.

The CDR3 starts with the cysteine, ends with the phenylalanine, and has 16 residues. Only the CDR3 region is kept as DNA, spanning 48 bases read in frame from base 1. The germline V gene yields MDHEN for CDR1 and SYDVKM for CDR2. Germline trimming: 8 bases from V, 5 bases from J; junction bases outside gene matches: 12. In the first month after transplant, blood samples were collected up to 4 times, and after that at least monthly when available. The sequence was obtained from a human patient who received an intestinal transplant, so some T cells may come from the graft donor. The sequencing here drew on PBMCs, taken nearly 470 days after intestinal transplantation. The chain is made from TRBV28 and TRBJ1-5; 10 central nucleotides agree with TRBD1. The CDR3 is CASLKIRDRGHQPQHF. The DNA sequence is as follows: TGTGCCAGCCTAAAGATCCGGGACAGGGGTCATCAGCCCCAGCATTTT.